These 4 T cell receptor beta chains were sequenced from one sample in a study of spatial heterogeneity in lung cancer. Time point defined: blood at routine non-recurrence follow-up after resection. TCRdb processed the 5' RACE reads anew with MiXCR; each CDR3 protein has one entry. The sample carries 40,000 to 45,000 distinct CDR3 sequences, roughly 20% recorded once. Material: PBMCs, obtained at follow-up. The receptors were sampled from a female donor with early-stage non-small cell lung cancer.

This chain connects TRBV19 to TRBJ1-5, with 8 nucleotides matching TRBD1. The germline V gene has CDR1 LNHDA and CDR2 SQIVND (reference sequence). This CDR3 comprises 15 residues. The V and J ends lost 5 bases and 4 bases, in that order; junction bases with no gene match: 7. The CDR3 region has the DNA TGTGCCAGTAGTTCAGGACAGGGAGGAAATCAGCCCCAGCATTTT. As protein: CASSSGQGGNQPQHF.

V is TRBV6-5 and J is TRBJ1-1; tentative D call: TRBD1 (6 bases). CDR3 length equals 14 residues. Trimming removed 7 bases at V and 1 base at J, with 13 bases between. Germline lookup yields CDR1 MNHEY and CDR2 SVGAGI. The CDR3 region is CASMTGQTNTEAFF. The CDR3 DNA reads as TGTGCCAGCATGACCGGACAGACGAACACTGAAGCTTTCTTT.

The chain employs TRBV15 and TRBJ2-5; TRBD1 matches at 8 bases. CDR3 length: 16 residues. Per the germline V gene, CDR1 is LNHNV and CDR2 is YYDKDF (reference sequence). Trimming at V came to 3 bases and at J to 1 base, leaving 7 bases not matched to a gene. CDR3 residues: CATSSRRTGLQETQYF. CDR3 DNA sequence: TGTGCCACCAGCAGTCGCCGGACAGGGCTCCAAGAGACCCAGTACTTC. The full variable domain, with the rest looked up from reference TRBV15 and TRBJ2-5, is DAMVIQNPRYQVTQFGKPVTLSCSQTLNHNVMYWYQQKSSQAPKLLFHYYDKDFNNEADTPDNFQSRRPNTSFCFLDIRSPGLGDTAMYLCATSSRRTGLQETQYFGPGTRLLVL.

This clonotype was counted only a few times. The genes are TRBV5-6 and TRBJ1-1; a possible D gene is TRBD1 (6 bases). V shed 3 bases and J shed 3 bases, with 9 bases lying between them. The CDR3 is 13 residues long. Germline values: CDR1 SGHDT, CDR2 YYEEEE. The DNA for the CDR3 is TGTGCCAGCAGCTCGACAGGTTACACTGAAGCTTTCTTT. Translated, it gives CASSSTGYTEAFF.